These 18 T cell receptor beta chains share one sample of origin, sequenced in a study of regulatory T cells in long-lasting Graves disease. Arm-PCR of CDR3 regions and iRepertoire HTBI primers were the basis on which TCR beta libraries were built. Using its own MiXCR run on the multiplex PCR reads, TCRdb lists one record per CDR3 protein. This sample has about 560,000 distinct CDR3 sequences; roughly 15% occur once, and the top ten carry around 11%. The time point: newly diagnosed GD, antithyroid drugs for less than 3 months. RNA from PBMCs was the source of the TCR library. These data were also reused for a study on T cells in Graves' hyperthyroidism and ophthalmopathy.

The source was peripheral blood mononuclear cells (PBMCs), collected at new diagnosis, from a patient treated with antithyroid drugs. These receptors were obtained from a man younger than 35 with Graves disease.

The chain couples TRBV10-3 to TRBJ2-2, with 11 bases fitting TRBD2. Losses at the gene ends were 3 bases for V and 4 bases for J; bases not matched to a gene: 4. CDR1 and CDR2 (germline): ENHRY, SYGVKD. The length of the CDR3 is 16 residues. The CDR3 DNA reads as TGTGCCATCAGTGACGCCGGGACTAGCGGCACCGGGGAGCTGTTTTTT. Protein product: CAISDAGTSGTGELFF.

This clonotype was picked up many times. The J gene is TRBJ2-1, the V gene TRBV5-6; D gene unclear. This CDR3 spans 13 amino acids. Germline V gene lookup returns CDR1 SGHDT and CDR2 YYEEEE. V shed 0 bases and J shed 6 bases, with 7 bases lying between them. CDR3 nucleotides: TGTGCCAGCAGCTTGGCCGACCGCAATGAGCAGTTCTTC. Protein: CASSLADRNEQFF. The variable domain in full, completed from reference TRBV5-6 and TRBJ2-1, reads DAGVTQSPTHLIKTRGQQVTLRCSPKSGHDTVSWYQQALGQGPQFIFQYYEEEERQRGNFPDRFSGHQFPNYSSELNVNALLLGDSALYLCASSLADRNEQFFGPGTRLTVL.

This clonotype was recorded many times. The gene calls are TRBV2 and TRBJ2-7, with 10 bases aligning to TRBD2. The length of the CDR3 is 15 residues. In germline, CDR1 is SNHLY, CDR2 FYNNEI. Germline trimming cut 6 bases from V and 5 bases from J; bases unmatched to any gene: 10. DNA of the CDR3: TGTGCCAGCAGATCAGGAGCGGGAGGGCCCCACGAGCAGTACTTC. This gives the protein CASRSGAGGPHEQYF.

J is TRBJ1-6 and V is TRBV28; D remains ambiguous. Looked up from germline, CDR1 is MDHEN and CDR2 is SYDVKM. The CDR3 totals 18 residues. Deletions cut 6 bases from V and 0 bases from J, with 18 bases between. For the CDR3, the DNA is TGTGCCAGCAGCACCAGTTCCACAGCCAACTCCTATAATTCACCCCTCCACTTT. As protein: CASSTSSTANSYNSPLHF.

In this sample, this clonotype turned up many times. V gene TRBV19 combines with J gene TRBJ2-1; 11 positions agree with TRBD2. CDR1 and CDR2 from the germline V gene are LNHDA and SQIVND (reference sequence). This CDR3 has 19 residues. With 6 bases clipped from V and 7 bases from J, the junction kept 20 bases outside the gene matches. The CDR3 nucleotides are TGTGCCAGTAGCCCTCCGGCGGCTAGCGGGAGGTTACCTGTAAATGAGCAGTTCTTC. This sequence encodes CASSPPAASGRLPVNEQFF.

This rearrangement joins TRBV24-1 to TRBJ2-1, with 11 positions matching TRBD2. From germline, CDR1 is KGHDR and CDR2 SFDVKD. The CDR3 loop spans 16 amino acids. V gave up 3 bases and J gave up 9 bases; unmatched junction bases: 9. The CDR3: CATSDPASGRRGEQFF. The CDR3 DNA reads TGTGCCACCAGTGATCCCGCTAGCGGGAGGCGCGGTGAGCAGTTCTTC.

This clonotype was detected many times. This chain connects TRBV28 to TRBJ2-2; 7 bases are a match to TRBD1. The germline gives CDR1 MDHEN, CDR2 SYDVKM. CDR3 size: 15 residues. J lost 3 bases, V lost 3 bases, and 4 bases had no gene match. The DNA of the CDR3 is TGTGCCAGCAGTTTGACAGGGTCTTACACCGGGGAGCTGTTTTTT. Protein product: CASSLTGSYTGELFF.

This clonotype showed up many times. V and J are TRBV3-1 and TRBJ1-2; no definite D call. V was trimmed by 3 bases and J by 4 bases, leaving 9 bases between them. The CDR3 is 13 residues long. Germline lookup yields CDR1 LGHDT and CDR2 YNNKEL (reference sequence). As DNA, the CDR3 is TGTGCCAGCAGCCAGGGTGGGATCTATGGCTACACCTTC. This codes for CASSQGGIYGYTF.

This clonotype was detected a few times. This chain links TRBV6-2 or TRBV6-3 with TRBJ1-2, with D unresolved. CDR1 and CDR2 (germline): MNHEY, SVGEGT. The CDR3 is made up of 15 amino acids. V gave up 5 bases and J gave up 2 bases, with 15 bases separating them. CDR3 loop: CASSEAGSPNYGYTF. Written as DNA, the CDR3 is TGTGCCAGCAGTGAAGCGGGCAGCCCGAACTATGGCTACACCTTC.

This clonotype was picked up many times. The V call is TRBV6-1, the J call TRBJ2-7; D tentatively fits TRBD1 or TRBD2 (6 bases each). V was clipped by 4 bases and J by 4 bases, with 20 bases between them. The CDR3 contains 16 residues. Germline CDR1 and CDR2: MNHNS and SASEGT. The CDR3, as DNA: TGTGCCAGCAGTGGGCTTGGCCGGGGGCCTAGGTACGAGCAGTACTTC. As protein: CASSGLGRGPRYEQYF.

This clonotype has ten or more counts. The gene calls are TRBV12-3 or TRBV12-4 and TRBJ1-3; D is unresolved. With 6 bases removed from V and 0 bases from J, the gap between germline ends came to 9 bases. The CDR3 is 14 amino acids. CDR3 loop: CASSGRSSGNTIYF. DNA of the CDR3: TGTGCCAGCAGCGGCAGGAGCTCTGGAAACACCATATATTTT.

V is TRBV7-2 and J is TRBJ2-5; the D is unclear. Trimming removed 1 base at V and 1 base at J, with 10 bases between. CDR1 is SGHTA, CDR2 FQGNSA, per germline. The CDR3 has 15 amino acids. The CDR3 DNA reads as TGTGCCAGCAGCTTAGGGGGATTAATCCAAGAGACCCAGTACTTC. This encodes CASSLGGLIQETQYF.

V is TRBV7-6 and J is TRBJ2-7; D possibly corresponds to TRBD1 (6 bases). Germline V lookup: CDR1 SGHVS, CDR2 FNYEAQ. The CDR3 sequence is 14 residues long. V was cut by 2 bases and J by 5 bases, with 13 bases left in between. The CDR3 DNA reads as TGTGCCAGCAGCTTAAGTGACAGGCACGACGAGCAGTACTTC. This translates into CASSLSDRHDEQYF.

The V and J genes are TRBV27 and TRBJ2-1, with D perhaps assigned TRBD1 or TRBD2 (5 bases each). This CDR3 is built from 18 residues. Germline V gene sequence: CDR1 MNHEY, CDR2 SMNVEV (reference sequence). V lost 3 bases, J lost 6 bases, and 24 bases lay in between. The CDR3 sequence is CASSFSGAGTLQVNEQFF. CDR3 bases: TGTGCCAGCAGTTTCTCGGGCGCCGGGACCCTCCAGGTCAATGAGCAGTTCTTC.

This clonotype has ten or more counts. This chain connects TRBV6-2 or TRBV6-3 to TRBJ1-2; no clear D gene. CDR3 size: 15 residues. CDR1 and CDR2 from the germline V gene are MNHEY and SVGEGT. V shed 0 bases and J shed 7 bases, with 15 bases lying between them. The chain's CDR3 is CASSYSGASPSGYTF. The CDR3 DNA follows: TGTGCCAGCAGTTACTCGGGAGCTTCCCCCAGTGGCTACACCTTC.

This clonotype was detected many times. The chain links TRBV7-3 to TRBJ2-1, with TRBD1 matching 10 bases. The CDR3 is made up of 15 amino acids. The ends lost 5 bases at V and 4 bases at J; junction bases unmatched: 5. Germline CDR1 is SGHTA and CDR2 is FQGTGA. The CDR3 DNA reads as TGTGCCAGCAGCCCCGGGACAGGGGCATACAATGAGCAGTTCTTC. Translation: CASSPGTGAYNEQFF.

This clonotype has a handful of counts. The J gene is TRBJ2-3, the V gene TRBV12-3 or TRBV12-4; no definite D call. V was clipped by 7 bases and J by 0 bases, with 14 bases between them. This CDR3 contains 15 residues. CDR3 loop: CASTLAYSSTDTQYF. CDR3 coding DNA: TGTGCCAGCACCTTGGCCTACTCTAGCACAGATACGCAGTATTTT.

This clonotype was detected ten times or more. This CDR3 is CASSLKLQGGPSYEQYF. CDR3 bases: TGTGCCAGCAGTCTGAAATTACAAGGGGGTCCCTCCTACGAGCAGTACTTC. The rearrangement joins TRBV6-1 to TRBJ2-7; TRBD1 is a possible D gene (6 bases). V lost 5 bases, J lost 0 bases, and 20 bases lay in between. Germline CDR1 and CDR2: MNHNS and SASEGT. The CDR3 is 17 amino acids.